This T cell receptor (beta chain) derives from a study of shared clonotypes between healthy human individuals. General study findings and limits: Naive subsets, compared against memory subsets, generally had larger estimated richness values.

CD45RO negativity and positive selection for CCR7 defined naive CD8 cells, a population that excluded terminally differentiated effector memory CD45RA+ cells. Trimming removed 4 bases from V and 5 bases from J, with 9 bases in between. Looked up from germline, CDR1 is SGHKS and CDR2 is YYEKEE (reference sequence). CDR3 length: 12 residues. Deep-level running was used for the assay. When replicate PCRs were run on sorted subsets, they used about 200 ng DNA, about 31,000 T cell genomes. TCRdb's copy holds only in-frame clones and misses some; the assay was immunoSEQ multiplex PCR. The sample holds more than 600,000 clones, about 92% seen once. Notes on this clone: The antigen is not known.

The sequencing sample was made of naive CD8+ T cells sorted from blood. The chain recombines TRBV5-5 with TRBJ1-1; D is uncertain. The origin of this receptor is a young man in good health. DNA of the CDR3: TGTGCCAGCAGCCCCGAAAGGACTGAAGCTTTCTTT. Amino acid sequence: CASSPERTEAFF.